By share, the clone carrying this TCR beta chain ranks as medium-sized. The data originate from a study of technical replicates of blood from a handful of donors. Clones were read by immunoSEQ multiplex PCR, and TCRdb kept only the in-frame ones, dropping some. The repertoire holds 50,000 to 70,000 clones, with roughly nine tenths as singletons. V was shortened by 2 bases and J by 6 bases, with 14 bases between the two germline ends. Germline CDR1 reads LGHNA; CDR2 reads YNFKEQ. The length of the CDR3 is 15 residues. Sequenced input: PBMCs. The genes are TRBV4-2 and TRBJ1-5, with D possibly TRBD1 on 6 matching bases. This sequence originates from a human donor in good health. Some clones in this sample may be carry-over from other donors' samples. Here the CDR3 reads CASSQNLGASQPQHF. The CDR3 DNA is TGTGCCAGCAGCCAAAATTTGGGGGCGAGTCAGCCCCAGCATTTT.